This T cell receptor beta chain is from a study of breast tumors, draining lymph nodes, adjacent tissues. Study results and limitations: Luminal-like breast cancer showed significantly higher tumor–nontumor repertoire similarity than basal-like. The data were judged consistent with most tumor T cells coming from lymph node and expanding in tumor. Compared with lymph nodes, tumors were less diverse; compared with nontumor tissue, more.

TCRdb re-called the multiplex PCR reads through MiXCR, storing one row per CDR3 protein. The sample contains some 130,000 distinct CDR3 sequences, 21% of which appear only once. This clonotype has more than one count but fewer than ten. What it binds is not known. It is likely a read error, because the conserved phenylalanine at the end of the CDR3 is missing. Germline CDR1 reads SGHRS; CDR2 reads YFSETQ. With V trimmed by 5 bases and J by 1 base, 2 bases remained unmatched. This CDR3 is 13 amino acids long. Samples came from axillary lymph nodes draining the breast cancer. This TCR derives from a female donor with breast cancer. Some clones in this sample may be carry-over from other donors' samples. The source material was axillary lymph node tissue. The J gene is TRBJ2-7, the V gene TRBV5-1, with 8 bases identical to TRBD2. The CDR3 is CASRTSGSYEQYL. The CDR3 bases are TGCGCCAGCAGAACTAGCGGATCCTACGAGCAGTACCTC.